The clone carrying this T cell receptor (beta chain) was detected once. Antigen specificity is unknown. The data originate from a study of CD8+CD57+ T cells in acquired aplastic anemia. Study overall: The sorted CD4+ and CD8+ cells yielded an average approximately 3 ug of DNA. The study obtained 9 million to 11 million reads on average for CD4+ cells from healthy donors. Study findings and constraints: The same twenty-nine CD8+ CDR3 sequences occurred in patients and in controls. Between patients and controls, CD8+ Simpson's diversity did not vary significantly.

Profiling of TCR beta VDJ combinations and CDR3 sequences used genomic DNA as template. Each CDR3 protein gets one entry after TCRdb re-called the reads with MiXCR. Of 75,000 to 90,000 distinct CDR3 sequences detected, less than 60% appear once; the ten largest clones hold around 63%. The receptor was derived from a human donor in good health, serving as a control. Material: sorted CD4+, CD8+, or CD8+CD57+ T cells (not recorded which) from PBMCs.

This chain's CDR3 is CASSLDLAVGETQYF. CDR3 DNA sequence: TGTGCCAGCAGCTTAGACCTAGCGGTTGGGGAGACCCAGTACTTC. The chain links TRBV7-2 to TRBJ2-5; 7 bases match TRBD2. CDR1 is SGHTA and CDR2 is FQGNSA in the germline V gene. The junction had 7 bases not matched to a gene; V was cut back by 1 base and J by 5 bases. The CDR3 has 15 residues.